The rows below give T cell receptor beta chains drawn from one sample of a study of molecular identifiers for immune sequencing clone quantification. TCRdb reprocessed the PCR reads via MiXCR and lists one record per CDR3 protein. Here the sample spans about 89,000 distinct CDR3 sequences, 15% to 20% being singletons. Specimen: naive CD8+ T cells from blood, with Jurkat cell RNA spiked in. Receptors originate from a human donor in good health. Some libraries in this study had Jurkat cell RNA spiked in. Each CDR3 is given with its conserved first and last residue. Fields, in order: D gene, V gene, J gene, clone size, CDR3 DNA, CDR3 protein. A D gene is named only where the DNA matches it firmly. Clone sizes are given selectively: once, few, many, or a class where the clone is expanded.

NA	TRBV7-9	TRBJ2-3	few	TGTGCCAGCAGCTCCACTATAAGCACAGATACGCAGTATTTT	CASSSTISTDTQYF
NA	TRBV12-2	TRBJ2-3	many	TGTGCAAGTCGCTTAGTTATGGAGGTGCATACGCAGTATTTT	CASRLVMEVHTQYF
NA	TRBV14	TRBJ2-3	many	TGTGCCAGCAGCCAAGATGGGGTTGCGGCGCGCACAGATACGCAGTATTTT	CASSQDGVAARTDTQYF
NA	TRBV9	TRBJ2-3	NA	TGTGCCAGCAGTGATGGGTATACGCAGTATTTT	CASSDGYTQYF
TRBD1	TRBV13	TRBJ2-6	many	TGTGCCAGCAGCTTAGGACAGGGGGCGCCTGGGGCCAACGTCCTGACTTTC	CASSLGQGAPGANVLTF
TRBD2	TRBV27	TRBJ2-7	many	TGTGCCAGCAGTTTACACGCTAGCGGGGGGTACGAGCAGTACTTC	CASSLHASGGYEQYF
NA	TRBV6-5	TRBJ1-4	many	TGTGCCAGCAGTTATGGGGAGGGGGTCGGCGAAAAACTGTTTTTT	CASSYGEGVGEKLFF
NA	TRBV5-4	TRBJ2-7	many	TGTGCCAGCAGCCCTGGTTACTCTTACGAGCAGTACTTC	CASSPGYSYEQYF
TRBD2	TRBV2	TRBJ2-1	many	TGTGCCAGCTCATCGCTAGGGGGGACTAGCAATGAGCAGTTCTTC	CASSSLGGTSNEQFF
NA	TRBV7-6	TRBJ1-1	many	TGTGCCAGCAGCTTAGGCCCAACAGGGATGAACACTGAAGCTTTCTTT	CASSLGPTGMNTEAFF
TRBD1	TRBV19	TRBJ1-1	NA	TGTGCCAGCAAGACAGGGGACACTGAAGCTTTCTTT	CASKTGDTEAFF
NA	TRBV27	TRBJ2-2	many	TGTGCCAGCAGACAATCCCCGACAGAGCTCAGCACCGGGGAGCTGTTTTTT	CASRQSPTELSTGELFF
NA	TRBV2	TRBJ1-5	NA	TGTGCCAGCGGTTCCGACAGAGATCTTAGCAATCAGCCCCAGCATTTT	CASGSDRDLSNQPQHF
NA	TRBV12-3/TRBV12-4	TRBJ2-5	many	TGTGCCAGCACCCCAGCCTACGGGGAGACCCAGTACTTC	CASTPAYGETQYF
NA	TRBV7-9	TRBJ2-3	many	TGTGCCAGCAGCCCCCCCACTGCCTCTAGCACAGATACGCAGTATTTT	CASSPPTASSTDTQYF
NA	TRBV7-9	TRBJ2-4	many	TGTGCCAGCACAGATTGGAAAAACATTCAGTACTTC	CASTDWKNIQYF
NA	TRBV19	TRBJ1-5	many	TGTGCCAGTAGTGTCGGCAGTAGGGGGAACAATCAGCCCCAGCATTTT	CASSVGSRGNNQPQHF
NA	TRBV7-6	TRBJ2-1	many	TGTGCCAGCAGCGGTCCCTCTAGCGACCCCTACAATGAGCAGTTCTTC	CASSGPSSDPYNEQFF
TRBD2	TRBV9	TRBJ2-5	many	TGTGCCAGCAGCCCCGATAGCGGGACTTTCGAGACCCAGTACTTC	CASSPDSGTFETQYF
TRBD1	TRBV25-1	TRBJ2-7	many	TGTGCCACGGGACAGGGGGCTTTAGAGCAGTACTTC	CATGQGALEQYF
NA	TRBV12-3/TRBV12-4	TRBJ2-7	few	TGTGCCAGCAGTTCGGGTAGGATCCTCGCCTACGAGCAGTACTTC	CASSSGRILAYEQYF
NA	TRBV6-2/TRBV6-3	TRBJ1-2	many	TGTGCCAGCAGCCCCAGCAGGGGTTTGGAAGGCTACACCTTC	CASSPSRGLEGYTF
NA	TRBV7-9	TRBJ1-2	NA	TGTGCCAGCAGCTCGATCCCCCCATCACCCTATGGCTACACCTTC	CASSSIPPSPYGYTF
TRBD2	TRBV6-2/TRBV6-3	TRBJ2-7	few	TGTGCCAGCAGTCGCACGGGGGGACTAGCGGACAACTACGAGCAGTACTTC	CASSRTGGLADNYEQYF
NA	TRBV19	TRBJ1-1	many	TGTGCCAGTAGTATTATAGGACAGCTAGGGACTGAAGCTTTCTTT	CASSIIGQLGTEAFF
TRBD2	TRBV7-2	TRBJ2-3	NA	TGTGCCAGCCACTTGCCCGGGGGGGGGGCCCCAGATACGCAGTATTTT	CASHLPGGGAPDTQYF
TRBD2	TRBV7-2	TRBJ2-7	many	TGTGCCAGCAGCCCCCCTCAACCGGGACTAGCGTTCTACGAGCAGTACTTC	CASSPPQPGLAFYEQYF
TRBD2	TRBV12-3/TRBV12-4	TRBJ2-3	NA	TGTACCAGCAGTTTTGCGGGGGGGCCAGATACGCAGTATTTT	CTSSFAGGPDTQYF
NA	TRBV4-1	TRBJ1-5	many	TGCGCCAGCAGCCAAGATCGGGGGGCGAGTCAGCCCCAGCATTTT	CASSQDRGASQPQHF
TRBD2	TRBV20-1	TRBJ2-6	many	TGCAGTGCTGGGACTAGTCCAGGCTCTGGGGCCAACGTCCTGACTTTC	CSAGTSPGSGANVLTF
TRBD1	TRBV6-2/TRBV6-3	TRBJ2-2	many	TGTGCCAGTACAGGACGGGACAGGGGTTACACCGGGGAGCTGTTTTTT	CASTGRDRGYTGELFF
TRBD2	TRBV6-5	TRBJ2-1	many	TGTGCCAGCAGTTACCCCGGGGGGTCCGGGGGTGAGCAGTTCTTC	CASSYPGGSGGEQFF
NA	TRBV5-1	TRBJ2-2	many	TGCGCCAGCAGCTTGTTGGCCAGGCAGAACACCGGGGAGCTGTTTTTT	CASSLLARQNTGELFF
NA	TRBV6-5	TRBJ2-7	many	TGTGCCAGCAGTTCGCTCCGGGAGATCCACTACGAGCAGTACTTC	CASSSLREIHYEQYF
TRBD1	TRBV2	TRBJ2-7	many	TGTGCCAGCAGCCCCGGGACAGGGTTAGAGGGCTACGAGCAGTACTTC	CASSPGTGLEGYEQYF
TRBD1	TRBV12-5	TRBJ1-6	many	TGTGCTAGTGGTTCCCTCCCGACAGGGCCGAGCTCCTATAATTCACCCCTCCACTTT	CASGSLPTGPSSYNSPLHF
TRBD2	TRBV29-1	TRBJ2-7	many	TGCAGCGTTGAAGATCTAGCGGGTCTCTCCTACGAGCAGTACTTC	CSVEDLAGLSYEQYF
TRBD1	TRBV6-2/TRBV6-3	TRBJ2-4	many	TGTGCCAGCAGATCCACAGGGGCACCCAAAAACATTCAGTACTTC	CASRSTGAPKNIQYF
NA	TRBV20-1	TRBJ2-5	many	TGCAGTGCTCCTCCCTTGGCGCTAGCTACTCTCCAAGAGACCCAGTACTTC	CSAPPLALATLQETQYF
NA	TRBV29-1	TRBJ2-3	many	TGCAGCGTTGATTTAGGGGACCAGAGCACAGATACGCAGTATTTT	CSVDLGDQSTDTQYF
NA	TRBV4-3	TRBJ2-7	many	TGCGCCAGCAGCCAAGGGTCAGGGTATTCCTACGAGCAGTACTTC	CASSQGSGYSYEQYF
TRBD2	TRBV19	TRBJ2-5	NA	TGTGCCAGTAGTATTCTAGCGGGAGAGACCCAGTACTTC	CASSILAGETQYF
TRBD2	TRBV6-2/TRBV6-3	TRBJ2-1	few	TGTGCCAGCAGTAAAAAGTCCCCTCTAGCGGAGGACTACAATGAGCAGTTCTTC	CASSKKSPLAEDYNEQFF
NA	TRBV6-2/TRBV6-3	TRBJ1-5	many	TGTGCCAGCAGTTACATAGGGGATCAGCCCCAGCATTTT	CASSYIGDQPQHF